The next 2 T cell receptor beta chains were all read from a single sample in a study of cytotoxic CD8 clonotypes in ibrutinib-treated CLL. The assay was immunoSEQ multiplex PCR, and TCRdb's table has in-frame clones only and misses some. The data contain tens of thousands of clones, 60% to 80% of them seen just once; the ten biggest clones take up approximately 15%. The material sequenced was PBMCs, taken at disease progression, from a patient treated with ibrutinib. The source of these receptors is a human donor with chronic lymphocytic leukemia.

This chain joins TRBV21-1 and TRBJ2-3; the table's TRBD2 call for D was not verified on the DNA. TRBV21-1 has pseudogene status. The CDR3 length is 16 residues. CDR3: CASSKVRGEDTDTQYF. CDR3 bases: TGTGCCAGCAGCAAAGTTCGGGGGGAGGACACAGATACGCAGTATTTT.

This chain uses TRBV2 with TRBJ2-7; D not certain. CDR1 is SNHLY and CDR2 is FYNNEI in the germline V gene. The CDR3 contains 12 residues. Trimming left V 4 bases short and J 2 bases short, with 6 bases between. CDR3 DNA sequence: TGTGCCAGCAGTGCGGGCACCTACGAGCAGTACTTC. Amino acids: CASSAGTYEQYF.